What follows describes a single T cell receptor (beta chain). This record comes from a study of blood T cell repertoires in COVID-19. Across the whole study: COVID-19 samples, acute and convalescent, were from the United States, Italy and Spain. In each case, the material was cDNA or gDNA derived from T cells, B-cell-depleted T cells, or PBMCs.

V lost 6 bases to trimming and J lost 4 bases, with 10 bases between them. This CDR3 is built from 13 residues. Germline loops: CDR1 LNHDA, CDR2 SQIVND (reference sequence). Per the original methods: For nucleated cells, counts were estimated from reference gene primer amplification. TCRdb's table, derived via immunoSEQ multiplex PCR, lists solely in-frame clones and lacks some. V and J calls and clone size come straight from that table; D and trimming were deduced from the DNA. The top ten clones hold 0.7% to 0.9% of a sample with roughly 250,000 clones, around nine tenths of them seen once. The clonotype comes from a man aged 25-45 years with acute or convalescent COVID-19. The genes are TRBV19 and TRBJ1-5; D is ambiguous. The sequencing input was peripheral blood. The CDR3 region has the DNA TGTGCCAGTAGAGGAGGGTTAAATCAGCCCCAGCATTTT. It is translated as CASRGGLNQPQHF.